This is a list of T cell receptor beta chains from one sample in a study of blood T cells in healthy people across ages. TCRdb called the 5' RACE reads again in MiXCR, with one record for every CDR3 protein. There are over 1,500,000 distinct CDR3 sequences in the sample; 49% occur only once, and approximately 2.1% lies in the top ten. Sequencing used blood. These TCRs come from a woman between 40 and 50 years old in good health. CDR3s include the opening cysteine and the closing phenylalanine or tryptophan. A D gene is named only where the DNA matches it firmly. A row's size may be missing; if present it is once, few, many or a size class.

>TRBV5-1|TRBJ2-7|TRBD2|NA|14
CASSFALAGAEQYF
TGCGCCAGCAGCTTCGCACTAGCGGGGGCCGAGCAGTACTTC
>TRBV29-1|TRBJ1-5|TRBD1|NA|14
CSRQDRGKNQPQHF
TGCAGCCGCCAGGACAGGGGGAAGAATCAGCCCCAGCATTTT
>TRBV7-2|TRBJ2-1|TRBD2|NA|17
CASSHKATSALFNEQFF
TGTGCCAGCAGCCACAAAGCGACTAGCGCTCTCTTCAATGAGCAGTTCTTC
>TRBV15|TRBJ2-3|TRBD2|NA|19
CATSNYPEASGGHTDTQYF
TGTGCCACCAGCAACTATCCTGAGGCTAGCGGGGGCCACACAGATACGCAGTATTTT
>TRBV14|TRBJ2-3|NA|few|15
CASSPTTGLGNTQYF
TGTGCCAGCAGTCCTACTACAGGGCTCGGAAATACGCAGTATTTT
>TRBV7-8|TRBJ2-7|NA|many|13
CASSPRVAYEQYF
TGTGCCAGCAGCCCCCGTGTGGCCTACGAGCAGTACTTC
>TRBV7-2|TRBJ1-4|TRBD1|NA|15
CASSSRTGLDEKLFF
TGTGCCAGCAGCTCCCGGACAGGTTTAGACGAAAAACTGTTTTTT
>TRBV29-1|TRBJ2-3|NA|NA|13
CSVDGRLTDTQYF
TGCAGCGTTGACGGCAGACTCACAGATACGCAGTATTTT
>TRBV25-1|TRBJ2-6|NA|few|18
CATLPTNKGASGANVLTF
TGTGCCACCCTACCGACAAATAAAGGCGCCTCTGGGGCCAACGTCCTGACTTTC
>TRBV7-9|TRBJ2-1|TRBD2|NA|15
CASSLTSGVRNEQFF
TGTGCCAGCAGCTTAACTAGCGGGGTGCGGAATGAGCAGTTCTTC
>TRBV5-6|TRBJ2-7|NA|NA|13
CASSETVAYEQYF
TGTGCCAGCAGCGAGACAGTTGCCTACGAGCAGTACTTC
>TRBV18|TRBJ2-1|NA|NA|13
CASSPARGNEQFF
TGTGCCAGCTCACCAGCGCGAGGTAATGAGCAGTTCTTC
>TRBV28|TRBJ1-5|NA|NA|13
CAGRQGGNQPQHF
TGTGCCGGCAGACAAGGTGGCAATCAGCCCCAGCATTTT
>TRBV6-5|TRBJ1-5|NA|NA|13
CASGRGRNQPQHF
TGTGCCAGTGGTCGAGGGCGGAATCAGCCCCAGCATTTT
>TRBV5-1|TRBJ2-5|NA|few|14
CASSPGWGQETQYF
TGCGCCAGCAGCCCCGGCTGGGGGCAAGAGACCCAGTACTTC
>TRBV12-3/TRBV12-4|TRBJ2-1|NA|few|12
CASRMGANEQFF
TGTGCCAGCAGAATGGGGGCCAATGAGCAGTTCTTC
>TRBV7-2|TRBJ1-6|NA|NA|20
CASSLVSVGEPYDWDSPLHF
TGTGCCAGCAGCTTAGTCTCGGTTGGTGAGCCTTATGATTGGGATTCACCCCTCCACTTT
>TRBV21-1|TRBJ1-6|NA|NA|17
CASSKDRTGLGNSPLHF
TGTGCCAGCAGCAAAGATAGGACAGGGCTTGGCAATTCACCCCTCCACTTT
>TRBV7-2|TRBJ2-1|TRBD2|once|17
CASSLHRGSGGANEQFF
TGTGCCAGCAGCTTACATCGGGGTAGCGGGGGGGCCAATGAGCAGTTCTTC
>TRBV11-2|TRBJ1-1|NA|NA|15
CASSLDRAKNTEAFF
TGTGCCAGCAGCTTAGATCGTGCCAAAAACACTGAAGCTTTCTTT
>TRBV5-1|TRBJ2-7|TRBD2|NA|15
CASSSRETGGYEQYF
TGCGCCAGCAGCTCGAGAGAAACGGGAGGCTACGAGCAGTACTTC
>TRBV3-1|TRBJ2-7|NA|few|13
CASSPEPPYEQYF
TGTGCCAGCAGCCCGGAGCCCCCCTACGAGCAGTACTTC
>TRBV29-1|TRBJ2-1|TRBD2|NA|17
CSVEEGTSGGAIDEQFF
TGCAGCGTTGAAGAGGGGACTAGCGGGGGGGCCATTGATGAGCAGTTCTTC